Listed below are T cell receptor beta chains from one sample, sequenced in a study of technical replicates of blood from a handful of donors. Sequencing was performed with immunoSEQ multiplex PCR; in TCRdb, only in-frame clones are kept and a portion is missing. This sample has about 60,000 clones; 85% to 90% occur once, and the top ten carry 4% to 6.5%. The source material was PBMCs. The receptor source for this set is a human donor in good health. Some clones in this sample may be carry-over from other donors' samples. CDR3s include the opening cysteine and the closing phenylalanine or tryptophan. The D gene is left open where the match is weak. Size tells how often a clone was seen (once, few, many) or the class of an expanded clone, and some rows leave it out.

TGTGCCTGGAGTCCCGGAGGGTATTACGAGGGGACCCAGTACTTC	CAWSPGGYYEGTQYF	TRBJ2-5	.	.	TRBV30
TGTGCCAGCAGCTTAGGGGGCGGGGAGCGTACCGGGGAGCTGTTTTTT	CASSLGGGERTGELFF	TRBJ2-2	.	.	TRBV7-2
TGTGCCAGCTCGCTTCAGGAAAACTATGGCTACACCTTC	CASSLQENYGYTF	TRBJ1-2	.	.	TRBV18
TGTGCCAGCAGTGAAGGAAGGGGGGGCTACAATGAGCAGTTCTTC	CASSEGRGGYNEQFF	TRBJ2-1	.	.	TRBV2
TGTGCCAGTAGTATAGATCATGGGACAGTTGTGAAGACTGAAGCTTTCTTT	CASSIDHGTVVKTEAFF	TRBJ1-1	.	TRBD1	TRBV19
TGTGCCAGTAGTATAAAACGCAGGGTGAACACTGAAGCTTTCTTT	CASSIKRRVNTEAFF	TRBJ1-1	few	.	TRBV19
TGTGCCAGCAATGCCGGGTCCTCTGGGGCCAACGTCCTGACTTTC	CASNAGSSGANVLTF	TRBJ2-6	.	.	TRBV6-1
TGCAGCGTGCTCGCTAACAGGGCGAACACTGAAGCTTTCTTT	CSVLANRANTEAFF	TRBJ1-1	.	.	TRBV29-1
TGTGCCAGCAGCTTGGGGCAGGACGAGCAGTACTTC	CASSLGQDEQYF	TRBJ2-7	.	.	TRBV11-2
TGTGCCAGCAGCTTACAGGGGGCCCATGAGCAGTTCTTC	CASSLQGAHEQFF	TRBJ2-1	.	TRBD1	TRBV5-5
TGTGCCAGCAGTGAAGAGGCAAGGGGCGGATCTAGCACAGATACGCAGTATTTT	CASSEEARGGSSTDTQYF	TRBJ2-3	.	.	TRBV2
TGTGCCAGCAGCTTAGGCGCACTAGCGGGAGGGACAGATACGCAGTATTTT	CASSLGALAGGTDTQYF	TRBJ2-3	.	TRBD2	TRBV7-2
TGTGCCAGCAGTACTCCGGGACAGGGTTCTGGAAACACCATATATTTT	CASSTPGQGSGNTIYF	TRBJ1-3	.	TRBD1	TRBV2
TGCGCCAGCAGCTTGGATGTGGTGGGCGTAGCTTTCTTT	CASSLDVVGVAFF	TRBJ1-1	few	.	TRBV5-1
TGTGCCTGCGAGCTCGGTACGCAGTATTTT	CACELGTQYF	TRBJ2-3	.	.	TRBV6-4